This TCR beta chain was obtained from a study of blood T cell repertoires in COVID-19. About the research overall: Samples representing acute and convalescent COVID-19 were sourced from the United States, Italy and Spain. T cells, B-cell-depleted T cells, or PBMCs provided the cDNA or gDNA that served as material.

The CDR3 spans 12 residues. The V gene lost 4 bases and the J gene lost 4 bases, with 7 bases spanning the gap. The germline V gene encodes CDR1 SNHLY and CDR2 FYNNEI. The assay was immunoSEQ multiplex PCR, and TCRdb's table has in-frame clones only and misses some. Of fewer than 200,000 clones listed, about 87% are singletons. The TCR originated in a woman under 30 who had recovered from COVID-19. The V gene is TRBV2, the J gene TRBJ1-2, with a weak D call TRBD1 (5 bases). Sequencing was performed on peripheral blood. CDR3 loop: CASSADSYGYTF. CDR3 DNA: TGTGCCAGCAGTGCCGACAGCTATGGCTACACCTTC.